This T cell receptor (beta chain) was documented in a study of blood T cell repertoires in COVID-19. Study-wide context: The United States, Italy and Spain supplied acute and convalescent COVID-19 samples. In each case, the material was cDNA or gDNA derived from T cells, B-cell-depleted T cells, or PBMCs.

Methods used by the authors: Amplification from reference gene primers served as the basis for estimated nucleated cell counts. Method: immunoSEQ multiplex PCR; TCRdb's copy keeps in-frame clones and lacks some. D and trimming were read from the DNA, whereas the V and J calls and clone size are those reported in that table. The table has tens of thousands of clones, around nine tenths seen once. This clone was found once. This CDR3 comprises 15 residues. The germline gives CDR1 SGHAT, CDR2 FQNNGV. After removal of 1 base from V and 8 bases from J, the junction contained 7 bases not matched to a gene. The chain combines TRBV11-2 with TRBJ2-1; TRBD2 aligns across 8 bases. This TCR came from a human donor in a cohort sampled during active COVID-19. The donor label of this sample is uncertain. The sequencing sample was made of peripheral blood. In DNA form, the CDR3 reads TGTGCCAGCAGCTTAGTGGCCGGGAGGGTCCATGAGCAGTTCTTC. It encodes CASSLVAGRVHEQFF.